These 4 T cell receptor beta chains came from one sample sequenced in a study of pediatric ulcerative colitis. TCRdb's table, derived via immunoSEQ multiplex PCR, lists solely in-frame clones and lacks some. The sample carries tens of thousands of clones, 87% recorded once. Sequencing used blood. Receptor source: a boy between 5 and 17 years old who was a control in a study of pediatric ulcerative colitis.

This clone showed up just a few times. The V call is TRBV5-4, the J call TRBJ1-2; D gene ambiguous. CDR1 is SGHNT and CDR2 is YYREEE in the germline V gene (reference sequence). The CDR3 consists of 14 residues. Between the trimmed V and J ends, which lost 1 base and 4 bases, there was a span of 11 bases. The CDR3 loop is CASSLRFQSYGYTF. CDR3 bases: TGTGCCAGCAGCTTGAGGTTTCAAAGCTATGGCTACACCTTC.

Only a few counts were recorded for this clone. This sequence joins TRBV7-2 and TRBJ1-2, with 9 nucleotides matching TRBD1. Germline lookup yields CDR1 SGHTA and CDR2 FQGNSA. CDR3 length: 14 residues. Trimming removed 5 bases from V and 2 bases from J; junction bases left unmatched: 3. The CDR3 DNA is TGTGCCAGCAGCCCGGGACAGGGCAACTATGGCTACACCTTC. Translation: CASSPGQGNYGYTF.

This clone was seen once. The chain uses TRBV21-1 and TRBJ1-5; TRBD1, the table's D call, lacks a check against the DNA. TRBV21-1 is shown as a pseudogene. The CDR3 totals 16 residues. This chain's CDR3 is CASSKVPGIRRQPQHF. The CDR3 DNA reads TGTGCCAGCAGCAAAGTCCCAGGGATAAGGCGTCAGCCCCAGCATTTT.

CDR3 DNA sequence: TGTGCCAGCAGTATTCCTAGCGGGCTAAACATTCAGTACTTC. It yields the protein CASSIPSGLNIQYF. This chain links TRBV6-1 with TRBJ2-4; TRBD2 matches at 8 bases. Trimming removed 5 bases from V and 6 bases from J; junction bases left unmatched: 6. The CDR3 length is 14 residues. CDR1 and CDR2 from the germline V gene are MNHNS and SASEGT.